Listed here are 11 T cell receptor beta chains from one sample, sequenced in a study of control samples from healthy donors and cancer patients. The protocol was immunoSEQ multiplex PCR, while the TCRdb copy is restricted to in-frame clones and leaves out a portion. The repertoire consists of under 150,000 clones, with around nine tenths occurring once and the leading ten covering about 10%. The source material was blood. All receptors derive from a man aged 25 to 45 in good health.

V and J are TRBV28 and TRBJ1-2; D gene unclear. Germline CDR1 MDHEN, CDR2 SYDVKM. This CDR3 region has 13 residues. V was trimmed by 7 bases and J by 1 base, leaving 10 bases between them. CDR3 amino acids: CASTRNGNYGYTF. The CDR3 nucleotides are TGTGCCAGCACGCGGAACGGTAACTATGGCTACACCTTC.

This clone was seen a single time. The chain recombines TRBV15 with TRBJ1-4; 10 bases map to TRBD1. Germline values: CDR1 LNHNV, CDR2 YYDKDF (reference sequence). The CDR3 runs to 16 residues. After removal of 4 bases from V and 4 bases from J, the junction contained 6 bases not matched to a gene. The CDR3 DNA reads as TGTGCCACCAGCATCAGACAGGGGGCGGTTAATGAAAAACTGTTTTTT. Translated, it gives CATSIRQGAVNEKLFF.

This clone was counted a single time. V usage is TRBV29-1 and J usage is TRBJ2-2, with TRBD1 matching over 8 bases. The CDR3 consists of 14 residues. The junction had 4 bases not matched to a gene; V was cut back by 6 bases and J by 1 base. Germline-derived CDR1 and CDR2 are SQVTM and ANQGSEA. CDR3 bases: TGCAGCGTCAGGACAGGGCAGAACACCGGGGAGCTGTTTTTT. Residues: CSVRTGQNTGELFF.

This clone was observed once. This chain joins TRBV28 and TRBJ2-3, with D unclear. CDR1 and CDR2 (germline): MDHEN, SYDVKM. CDR3 length: 14 amino acids. V was cut by 6 bases and J by 0 bases, with 10 bases left in between. CDR3 sequence: CASSPVYSTDTQYF. In nucleotides, the CDR3 is TGTGCCAGCAGCCCAGTTTACAGCACAGATACGCAGTATTTT.

The chain links TRBV30 to TRBJ2-7, with D maybe TRBD1 (6 bases). Trimming left V 0 bases short and J 1 base short, with 10 bases between. Germline V gives CDR1 GTSNPN, CDR2 SVGIG (reference sequence). The CDR3 totals 14 residues. CDR3 DNA sequence: TGTGCCTGGAGTGTAAGGGGGTGGTCCTACGAGCAGTACTTC. It is translated as CAWSVRGWSYEQYF.

The rearrangement uses TRBV4-1 and TRBJ1-1; no clear D. V was shortened by 4 bases and J by 7 bases, with 25 bases between the two germline ends. The CDR3 is 17 amino acids. Germline assignment: CDR1 MGHRA and CDR2 YSYEKL. CDR3 DNA sequence: TGCGCCAGCAGCCGGACCGAGGGATCCATATCCCACGGTGAAGCTTTCTTT. This encodes CASSRTEGSISHGEAFF.

V usage is TRBV5-1 and J usage is TRBJ2-1; TRBD2 aligns across 12 bases. Germline CDR1 SGHRS, CDR2 YFSETQ. Germline trimming cut 0 bases from V and 4 bases from J; bases unmatched to any gene: 11. The CDR3 runs to 19 residues. CDR3 sequence reads: CASSLEASGRAQGYNEQFF. CDR3 coding DNA: TGCGCCAGCAGCTTGGAGGCTAGCGGGAGGGCCCAGGGGTACAATGAGCAGTTCTTC. Full variable domain (missing parts from reference TRBV5-1 and TRBJ2-1): KAGVTQTPRYLIKTRGQQVTLSCSPISGHRSVSWYQQTPGQGLQFLFEYFSETQRNKGNFPGRFSGRQFSNSRSEMNVSTLELGDSALYLCASSLEASGRAQGYNEQFFGPGTRLTVL.

The rearrangement uses TRBV5-4 and TRBJ2-7; D is unresolved. The CDR3 spans 13 residues. Germline values: CDR1 SGHNT, CDR2 YYREEE (reference sequence). Deletions cut 6 bases from V and 0 bases from J, with 10 bases between. The CDR3 is CASNQGPSYEQYF. CDR3 DNA: TGTGCCAGCAACCAAGGGCCCTCCTACGAGCAGTACTTC.

The chain joins TRBV6-5 to TRBJ2-7; the D is unclear. With 6 bases removed from V and 5 bases from J, the gap between germline ends came to 14 bases. This CDR3 spans 13 amino acids. Per the germline V gene, CDR1 is MNHEY and CDR2 is SVGAGI. Here the CDR3 DNA reads TGTGCCAGCAGGTCCACTGGAAGCCACGAGCAGTACTTC. Its protein is CASRSTGSHEQYF.

The chain has TRBV10-3 and TRBJ1-6; D remains unclear. Per the germline V gene, CDR1 is ENHRY and CDR2 is SYGVKD. The V gene lost 2 bases and the J gene lost 4 bases, with 9 bases spanning the gap. The CDR3 contains 15 residues. This CDR3 is CAISEAGIYNSPLHF. The CDR3 bases are TGTGCCATCAGTGAGGCGGGAATTTATAATTCACCCCTCCACTTT.

A few counts support this clone. The rearrangement uses TRBV5-1 and TRBJ2-7; 8 nucleotides line up with TRBD2. CDR1 and CDR2 (germline): SGHRS, YFSETQ. V shed 4 bases and J 3 bases; nucleotides not matched to a gene: 9. CDR3 size: 15 residues. CDR3 nucleotide sequence: TGCGCCAGCAGCCCAACCCCAACTAGCGGCTACGAGCAGTACTTC. Residues: CASSPTPTSGYEQYF.